The next 2 T cell receptor beta chains were all read from a single sample in a study of T cell repertoires in cytomegalovirus infection. One entry per CDR3 protein results from TCRdb running MiXCR on the reads. The sample has approximately 320,000 distinct CDR3 sequences; around a tenth are singletons. Sequences were obtained from PBMCs. The receptors shown here come from a human donor in good health (CMV status not recorded). Some clones in this sample may be carry-over from other donors' samples.

This clonotype was seen many times. The V call is TRBV7-2, the J call TRBJ2-3; no reliable D call. Germline V gene lookup returns CDR1 SGHTA and CDR2 FQGNSA. V dropped 3 bases and J dropped 5 bases, with 18 bases sitting between them. CDR3 length: 16 residues. The CDR3 DNA sequence: TGTGCCAGCAGCTTGGGTCGGAGATTCGTGAGAGATACGCAGTATTTT. As protein: CASSLGRRFVRDTQYF.

This clonotype was observed a few times. J is TRBJ1-1 and V is TRBV12-3 or TRBV12-4, with unresolved D. Deletions cut 3 bases from V and 7 bases from J, with 9 bases between. This CDR3 is built from 12 residues. Here the CDR3 reads CASSFSDVEAFF. The DNA for the CDR3 is TGTGCCAGCAGTTTTTCCGACGTTGAAGCTTTCTTT.